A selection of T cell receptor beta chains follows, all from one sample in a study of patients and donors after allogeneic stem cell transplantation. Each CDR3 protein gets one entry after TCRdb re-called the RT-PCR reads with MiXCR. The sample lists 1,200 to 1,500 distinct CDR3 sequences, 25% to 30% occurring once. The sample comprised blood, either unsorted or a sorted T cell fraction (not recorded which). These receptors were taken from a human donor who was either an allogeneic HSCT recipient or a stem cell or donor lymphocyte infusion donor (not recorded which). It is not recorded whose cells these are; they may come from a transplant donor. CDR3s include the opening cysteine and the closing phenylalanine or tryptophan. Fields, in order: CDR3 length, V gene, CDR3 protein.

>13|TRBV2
CASRPGGPYEQYF
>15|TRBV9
CASSVVPDSSGELFF
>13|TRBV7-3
CASSAGASTEAFF
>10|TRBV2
CASSDDTQYF
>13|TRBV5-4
CASSLTGMGEQFF
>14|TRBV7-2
CASSLTSGGYEQYF
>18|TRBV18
CASSPRLAGSLDTGELFF
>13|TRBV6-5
CASSLAGGYEQYF
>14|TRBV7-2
CASSPPGQGNIQYF
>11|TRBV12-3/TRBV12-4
CASSPHNEQFF
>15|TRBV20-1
CSATLLAGASYEQYF
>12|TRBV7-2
CASSLGGNTQYF
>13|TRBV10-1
CASRGGRSYEQYF
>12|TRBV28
CASSGRLYEQYF
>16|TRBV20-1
CSAKNRLSSSTDTQYF
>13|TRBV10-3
CAIRLDSSYEQYF
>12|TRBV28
CASQRGALKAFF
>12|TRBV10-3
CATSRGQETQYF
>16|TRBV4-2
CASSQIGLQGDYGYTF
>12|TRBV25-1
CASRENSYEQYF
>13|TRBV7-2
CASSFKRDNEQFF
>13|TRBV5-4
CASSFARGYEQYF
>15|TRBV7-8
CASSLGPASNQPQHF